The 7 T cell receptor beta chains in this list originate from one sample, sequenced in a study of T cells in localized non-small cell lung cancer. Repertoires were generated with immunoSEQ multiplex PCR, while TCRdb's copy carries only in-frame clones and drops some. This sample yields some 2,000 clones, of which about 24% are seen a single time; around 17% belongs to the top ten. The sequences come from lung tumor tissue, collected before any cancer treatment. These TCRs come from a woman aged 40 to 75 with stage II lung adenocarcinoma.

This clone was recorded once. This sequence joins TRBV18 and TRBJ1-5; the D gene is possibly TRBD1 (6 bases). Trimming took off 0 bases at V and 6 bases at J, with 12 bases between the two ends. The CDR3 sequence is 15 residues long. Germline lookup yields CDR1 KGHSH and CDR2 LQKENI. The CDR3 reads CASSPPEGGGQPQHF. The CDR3 region has the DNA TGTGCCAGCTCACCACCGGAGGGGGGAGGTCAGCCCCAGCATTTT.

The chain carries TRBV23-1 and TRBJ2-7, with D tentatively TRBD1 (6 bases). TRBV23-1 is marked as an open reading frame, function uncertain. The V and J ends lost 5 bases and 3 bases respectively, with 29 bases between them. The CDR3 extends over 19 amino acids. CDR3 amino acids: CASSKIPERCRGKLYEQYF. The CDR3 nucleotides read TGCGCCAGCAGTAAAATCCCCGAGCGGTGCAGGGGAAAGCTCTACGAGCAGTACTTC.

This clone is medium-sized in the sample. A junction boundary mismatches the germline segment, possibly from a read error. The J gene is TRBJ2-5, the V gene TRBV6-1; D assignment may be TRBD1 or TRBD2 (5 bases each). This CDR3 contains 12 residues. The germline CDR1 and CDR2 sequences are MNHNS and SASEGT. In nucleotides, the CDR3 is TGTGCCATCAGTGAAGAGGGGGAGACCCAGTACTTC. Protein product: CAISEEGETQYF.

This clone was picked up a small number of times. The chain recombines TRBV6-8 with TRBJ1-1; D is unclear. Germline-derived CDR1 and CDR2 are MNHGY and SAAAGT. Trimming pared 5 bases from V and 2 bases from J, leaving 9 bases between. The CDR3 spans 13 residues. CDR3 bases: TGTGCCAGCAGTATCAGGCTAAACACTGAAGCTTTCTTT. Protein product: CASSIRLNTEAFF.

The chain recombines TRBV6-8 with TRBJ2-6, with D perhaps matching TRBD2 (7 bases). With 8 bases removed from V and 4 bases from J, the gap between germline ends came to 12 bases. Germline lookup yields CDR1 MNHGY and CDR2 SAAAGT. The length of the CDR3 is 14 residues. Here the CDR3 reads CASGGALGANVLTF. For the CDR3, the DNA is TGTGCCAGCGGGGGGGCGCTGGGGGCCAACGTCCTGACTTTC.

V usage is TRBV4-1 and J usage is TRBJ1-1; 7 bases are a match to TRBD1. This CDR3 spans 16 amino acids. The V segment lost 4 bases and the J segment 11 bases; nucleotides outside the gene matches: 19. Germline V gene lookup returns CDR1 MGHRA and CDR2 YSYEKL. The CDR3 DNA follows: TGCGCCAGCAGCCCAGATGGGGGACAGACTCCCGGCGGGGCTTTCTTT. It is translated as CASSPDGGQTPGGAFF.

By share of the sample, this clone is large. This chain connects TRBV28 to TRBJ2-1, with D perhaps matching TRBD1 or TRBD2 (6 bases each). Deletions cut 10 bases from V and 7 bases from J, with 26 bases between. The CDR3 contains 16 residues. The V gene's germline CDR1 is MDHEN and CDR2 SYDVKM. CDR3 amino acids: CATRSPTWWRGNEQFF. CDR3 DNA: TGTGCCACCCGTTCGCCGACCTGGTGGAGGGGGAATGAGCAGTTCTTC. The full variable domain, its missing parts supplied by reference TRBV28 and TRBJ2-1, is DVKVTQSSRYLVKRTGEKVFLECVQDMDHENMFWYRQDPGLGLRLIYFSYDVKMKEKGDIPEGYSVSREKKERFSLILESASTNQTSMYLCATRSPTWWRGNEQFFGPGTRLTVL.